The subject of this entry is one TCR beta chain. The antigen remains unidentified. V lost 4 bases and J lost 6; bases outside the gene matches: 6. Germline loops: CDR1 SQVTM, CDR2 ANQGSEA. This CDR3 has 14 residues. This sample was taken from a study of radiation and T cells in renal cell carcinoma. Study outcomes and limitations: In blood, top tumor clones expanded by 2 weeks, shrinking by 4.

The time point denotes: baseline pretreatment blood. This sample's treatment: 15 Gy SBRT to primary tumor, nephrectomy 4 weeks later. After SBRT, blood was collected at 2 and 4 weeks, plus baseline. The patient's renal cell carcinoma had clear cell pathology. The protocol was immunoSEQ multiplex PCR, while the TCRdb copy is restricted to in-frame clones and leaves out a portion. Of 130,000 to 150,000 clones in the sample, 70% to 90% are singletons; the top ten hold about 12%. The sample was blood, taken from a patient whose treatment included radiotherapy and nephrectomy. The clonotype comes from a woman in her forties or fifties with renal cell carcinoma. The chain is built from TRBV29-1 and TRBJ2-1; TRBD2 matches 10 bases. This CDR3 reads CSVAVAGGSNEQFF. The CDR3 DNA reads as TGCAGCGTTGCAGTAGCGGGGGGCTCCAATGAGCAGTTCTTC.